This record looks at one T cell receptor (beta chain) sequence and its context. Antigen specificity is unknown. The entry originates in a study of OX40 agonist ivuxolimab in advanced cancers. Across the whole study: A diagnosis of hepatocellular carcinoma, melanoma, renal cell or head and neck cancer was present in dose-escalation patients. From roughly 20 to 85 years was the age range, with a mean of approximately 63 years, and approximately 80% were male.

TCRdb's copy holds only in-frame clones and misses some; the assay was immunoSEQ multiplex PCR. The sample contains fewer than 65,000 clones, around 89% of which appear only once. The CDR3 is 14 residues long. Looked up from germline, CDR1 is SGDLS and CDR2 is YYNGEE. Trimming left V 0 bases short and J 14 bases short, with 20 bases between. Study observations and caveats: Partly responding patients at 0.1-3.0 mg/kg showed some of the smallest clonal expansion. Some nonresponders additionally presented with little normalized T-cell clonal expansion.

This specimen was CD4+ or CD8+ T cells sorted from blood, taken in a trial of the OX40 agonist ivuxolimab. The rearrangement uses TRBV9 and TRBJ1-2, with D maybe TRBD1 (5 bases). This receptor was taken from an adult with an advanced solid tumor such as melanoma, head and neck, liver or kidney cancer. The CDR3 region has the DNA TGTGCCAGCAGCGTAGATCCCTCCGGGGGGGAGAGAACCTTC. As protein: CASSVDPSGGERTF.